The 27 T cell receptor beta chains in this list originate from one sample, sequenced in a study of regulatory T cells in long-lasting Graves disease. For TCR beta, libraries came from iRepertoire HTBI primers and Arm-PCR of CDR3 regions. TCRdb itself ran the multiplex PCR reads through MiXCR, one entry per CDR3 protein. The table records around 300,000 distinct CDR3 sequences, around a fifth of them present only once. Time point: persistent/refractory GD, antithyroid drugs over 5 years with positive TRAb. Generation of the TCR library employed RNA extracted from PBMCs. Sequenced material: peripheral blood mononuclear cells (PBMCs), taken when the disease was refractory, from a patient treated with antithyroid drugs. Source of these receptors: a female donor with Graves disease.

The table lists this clonotype with many counts. This chain joins TRBV2 and TRBJ2-1, with a possible D match to TRBD2 (5 bases). This CDR3 comprises 15 residues. Trimming removed 5 bases from V and 9 bases from J, with 20 bases in between. CDR1 SNHLY and CDR2 FYNNEI come from the germline V gene. This CDR3 reads CASSPSGLGFGEQFF. For the CDR3, the DNA is TGTGCCAGCAGTCCTTCTGGACTCGGTTTTGGTGAGCAGTTCTTC.

In this sample, this clonotype turned up a few times. This chain links TRBV29-1 with TRBJ1-5; D may be TRBD1 (6 bases). The CDR3 consists of 14 residues. Germline assignment: CDR1 SQVTM and CDR2 ANQGSEA. Trimming took off 5 bases at V and 15 bases at J, with 26 bases between the two ends. CDR3 in amino acids: CSVCIGTKTRRWHF. DNA of the CDR3: TGCAGCGTTTGTATAGGGACAAAAACTAGACGGTGGCATTTT.

V usage is TRBV6-5 and J usage is TRBJ2-1, with D possibly being TRBD2 (5 bases). The V gene's germline CDR1 is MNHEY and CDR2 SVGAGI. The CDR3 length is 16 residues. The V gene lost 2 bases and the J gene lost 6 bases, with 17 bases spanning the gap. The CDR3 bases are TGTGCCAGCAGTTACACACCCGGGAAGTCAGTCAATGAGCAGTTCTTC. Its translation: CASSYTPGKSVNEQFF.

This clonotype was observed a few times. The gene calls are TRBV11-2 and TRBJ1-1, with D hard to call. Germline V gene lookup returns CDR1 SGHAT and CDR2 FQNNGV. The CDR3 is 14 amino acids. V was shortened by 5 bases and J by 2 bases, with 12 bases between the two germline ends. The CDR3 region has the DNA TGTGCCAGCAGCACCGACAATTTTAACACTGAAGCTTTCTTT. This encodes CASSTDNFNTEAFF. The variable domain in full, with the rest retrieved from reference TRBV11-2 and TRBJ1-1, is EAGVAQSPRYKIIEKRQSVAFWCNPISGHATLYWYQQILGQGPKLLIQFQNNGVVDDSQLPKDRFSAERLKGVDSTLKIQPAKLEDSAVYLCASSTDNFNTEAFFGQGTRLTVV.

V is TRBV6-1 and J is TRBJ1-3, with D unresolved. The CDR3 contains 16 residues. Germline lookup yields CDR1 MNHNS and CDR2 SASEGT. Between the trimmed V and J ends, which lost 7 bases and 0 bases, there was a span of 16 bases. The CDR3 is CASTRSYTFSGNTIYF. The CDR3 bases are TGTGCCAGCACCCGAAGCTACACATTCTCTGGAAACACCATATATTTT.

The chain employs TRBV5-4 and TRBJ2-5; D not resolved. Trimming took off 0 bases at V and 0 bases at J, with 9 bases between the two ends. The CDR3 is 15 amino acids. Germline CDR1 reads SGHNT; CDR2 reads YYREEE (reference sequence). The CDR3 bases are TGTGCCAGCAGCTTGGATCCGGGTAACCAAGAGACCCAGTACTTC. This codes for CASSLDPGNQETQYF.

This clonotype was counted ten times or more. The chain couples TRBV28 to TRBJ2-7, with D perhaps being TRBD1 or TRBD2 (5 bases each). The length of the CDR3 is 11 residues. Per the germline V gene, CDR1 is MDHEN and CDR2 is SYDVKM. V gave up 10 bases and J gave up 5 bases, with 12 bases separating them. CDR3 nucleotides: TGTGCCATTGGGGGAGAGGACGAGCAGTACTTC. Translation gives CAIGGEDEQYF.

The CDR3 reads CASSQTYNEQFF. Written as DNA, the CDR3 is TGTGCCAGCAGCCAGACATACAATGAGCAGTTCTTC. The chain is built from TRBV3-1 and TRBJ2-5; D uncertain. The last part of the DNA fits TRBJ2-1 better; the J call may be wrong. CDR1 is LGHDT, CDR2 YNNKEL, per germline (reference sequence). The CDR3 loop spans 12 amino acids.

This clonotype was counted many times. V gene TRBV6-1 combines with J gene TRBJ2-5; 10 bases map to TRBD1. Per the germline V gene, CDR1 is MNHNS and CDR2 is SASEGT. The CDR3 has 15 residues. V was clipped by 6 bases and J by 5 bases; unmatched bases: 9. The CDR3 sequence: CASRPRDRGSETQYF. CDR3 DNA sequence: TGTGCCAGCAGGCCCCGGGACAGGGGTTCCGAGACCCAGTACTTC.

This clonotype was found many times. The chain has TRBV6-1 and TRBJ1-2, with D unclear. Germline V gene sequence: CDR1 MNHNS, CDR2 SASEGT. V lost 6 bases and J 5 bases, leaving 16 bases between the germline ends. This CDR3 has 14 amino acids. The DNA for the CDR3 is TGTGCCAGCAGCCCGGACCCAAACCCATATGGCTACACCTTC. Its translation: CASSPDPNPYGYTF.

Only a few counts were recorded for this clonotype. The chain combines TRBV28 with TRBJ1-5; no clear D. CDR3 length: 15 amino acids. Per germline, CDR1 MDHEN and CDR2 SYDVKM. Trimming pared 5 bases from V and 3 bases from J, leaving 14 bases between. This chain's CDR3 is CASSTLPGPNQPQHF. Here the CDR3 DNA reads TGTGCCAGCAGTACCCTCCCCGGTCCCAATCAGCCCCAGCATTTT.

The chain links TRBV20-1 to TRBJ1-1; 7 bases line up with TRBD1. The junction had 6 bases not matched to a gene; V was cut back by 4 bases and J by 7 bases. There are 12 residues in the CDR3. The germline gives CDR1 DFQATT, CDR2 SNEGSKA (reference sequence). CDR3 protein: CSANRQGSEAFF. CDR3 coding DNA: TGCAGTGCTAACCGACAGGGAAGTGAAGCTTTCTTT.

The chain recombines TRBV6-5 with TRBJ2-7; 7 positions agree with TRBD2. The CDR3 loop spans 16 amino acids. J lost 3 bases, V lost 2 bases, and 10 bases had no gene match. Germline V lookup: CDR1 MNHEY, CDR2 SVGAGI. CDR3 coding DNA: TGTGCCAGCAGTTACGGGGTAAGCGGGATCCACTACGAGCAGTACTTC. Protein: CASSYGVSGIHYEQYF.

The V gene is TRBV27, the J gene TRBJ2-7; D gene unclear. Germline V gene sequence: CDR1 MNHEY, CDR2 SMNVEV (reference sequence). V was trimmed by 6 bases and J by 3 bases, leaving 18 bases between them. This CDR3 spans 15 amino acids. The CDR3 DNA reads as TGTGCCAGCAGCCCTCGACCCGTAAGGGTCTACGAGCAGTACTTC. As protein: CASSPRPVRVYEQYF.

This clonotype occurred many times. The V gene is TRBV9, the J gene TRBJ2-5; D is uncertain. Germline CDR1 SGDLS, CDR2 YYNGEE. This CDR3 comprises 13 residues. V lost 4 bases and J 3 bases, leaving 10 bases between the germline ends. The CDR3 DNA reads as TGTGCCAGCAGCACCCCCCCCAAAGAGACCCAGTACTTC. Amino acids: CASSTPPKETQYF.

V and J are TRBV3-1 and TRBJ2-7, with D possibly being TRBD1 (6 bases). There are 13 residues in the CDR3. Germline CDR1 and CDR2: LGHDT and YNNKEL (reference sequence). Trimming shortened V by 0 bases and J by 4 bases, and 7 bases separated the two germline ends. The CDR3 bases are TGTGCCAGCAGCCAAGAGGGGGCTTACGAGCAGTACTTC. It specifies CASSQEGAYEQYF.

This clonotype was picked up a small number of times. This chain connects TRBV6-5 to TRBJ1-1; tentatively, D is TRBD1 (6 bases). This CDR3 contains 16 residues. Germline V gene lookup returns CDR1 MNHEY and CDR2 SVGAGI. Trimming removed 1 base at V and 1 base at J, with 13 bases between. The CDR3 nucleotides are TGTGCCAGCAGTTACTTGGTAGGGACACCGAACACTGAAGCTTTCTTT. Translation gives CASSYLVGTPNTEAFF.

This clonotype was picked up many times. This sequence joins TRBV27 and TRBJ1-4, with 7 nucleotides matching TRBD1. V shed 7 bases, J shed 11 bases, and the junction held 10 bases outside the gene matches. CDR3 length: 13 residues. Looked up from germline, CDR1 is MNHEY and CDR2 is SMNVEV (reference sequence). In nucleotides, the CDR3 is TGTGCCAGCACCACAGGGGAACGGGAGAAACTGTTTTTT. Protein product: CASTTGEREKLFF. The full variable domain, with the rest looked up from reference TRBV27 and TRBJ1-4, is EAQVTQNPRYLITVTGKKLTVTCSQNMNHEYMSWYRQDPGLGLRQIYYSMNVEVTDKGDVPEGYKVSRKEKRNFPLILESPSPNQTSLYFCASTTGEREKLFFGSGTQLSVL.

V and J are TRBV7-2 and TRBJ1-4; D might be TRBD1 (5 bases). The CDR3 is 13 residues long. V lost 1 base and J lost 7, with 7 bases in between. Germline V gene data show CDR1 as SGHTA and CDR2 as FQGNSA. The CDR3 protein is CASSLDQGEKLFF. CDR3 nucleotide sequence: TGTGCCAGCAGCTTAGATCAGGGTGAAAAACTGTTTTTT.

The CDR3 DNA sequence: TGTGCCAGCAGCGCACTAGATACCTACGAGCAGTACTTC. It yields the protein CASSALDTYEQYF. The chain carries TRBV7-2 and TRBJ2-7; a possible D gene is TRBD2 (5 bases). V was clipped by 5 bases and J by 2 bases, with 10 bases between them. CDR3 size: 13 residues. CDR1 and CDR2 (germline): SGHTA, FQGNSA.

The chain combines TRBV28 with TRBJ2-1, with 10 positions matching TRBD2. CDR1 and CDR2 (germline): MDHEN, SYDVKM. V lost 2 bases to trimming and J lost 3 bases; unmatched junction nucleotides: 4. This CDR3 contains 16 residues. The CDR3 loop is CASSLPSGGGYNEQFF. CDR3 DNA: TGTGCCAGCAGTTTACCCAGCGGGGGGGGCTACAATGAGCAGTTCTTC.

V gene TRBV3-1 combines with J gene TRBJ2-7; the match to TRBD2 covers 7 bases. The CDR3 has 17 amino acids. Losses at the gene ends were 1 base for V and 0 bases for J; bases not matched to a gene: 9. Germline loops: CDR1 LGHDT, CDR2 YNNKEL (reference sequence). CDR3 sequence reads: CASSQGLAEISSYEQYF. The CDR3 DNA is TGTGCCAGCAGCCAAGGTCTAGCGGAAATTAGCTCCTACGAGCAGTACTTC.

This clonotype was seen only a few times. This sequence joins TRBV7-8 and TRBJ2-1; 9 bases match TRBD1. The ends lost 5 bases at V and 9 bases at J; junction bases unmatched: 14. The CDR3 consists of 16 residues. Germline CDR1 and CDR2: SGHVS and FQNEAQ. In DNA form, the CDR3 reads TGTGCCAGCAGCGAACCGGGACAGGGAATTTGGCTTGAGCAGTTCTTC. It specifies CASSEPGQGIWLEQFF.

The rearrangement links TRBV4-3 to TRBJ2-5; TRBD2 might be the D (6 bases). The CDR3 is made up of 16 amino acids. The V and J ends lost 0 bases and 3 bases respectively, with 14 bases between them. The germline gives CDR1 LGHNA, CDR2 YSLEER. CDR3 sequence: CASSQDWRVGEETQYF. In DNA form, the CDR3 reads TGCGCCAGCAGCCAAGATTGGAGGGTTGGGGAAGAGACCCAGTACTTC.

The chain recombines TRBV11-3 with TRBJ2-2, with D maybe TRBD2 (5 bases). The ends were cut back, 5 bases at V and 7 bases at J, with 8 bases in the middle. The CDR3 runs 12 residues. Per germline, CDR1 SGHNT and CDR2 YENEEA. The CDR3 DNA follows: TGTGCCAGCAGCCAACGGGGCGGGGAGCTGTTTTTT. This gives the protein CASSQRGGELFF.

V is TRBV4-1 and J is TRBJ2-7, with D unresolved. Per germline, CDR1 MGHRA and CDR2 YSYEKL. Trimming shortened V by 1 base and J by 2 bases, and 9 bases separated the two germline ends. The CDR3 spans 14 residues. CDR3 sequence reads: CASSQARSTYEQYF. The CDR3 DNA follows: TGCGCCAGCAGCCAAGCCAGGAGCACCTACGAGCAGTACTTC.

This clonotype was seen only a few times. V gene TRBV20-1 combines with J gene TRBJ2-5, with 8 bases identical to TRBD2. This CDR3 is built from 16 residues. Germline V gene data show CDR1 as DFQATT and CDR2 as SNEGSKA (reference sequence). With V trimmed by 6 bases and J by 4 bases, 16 bases remained unmatched. CDR3 DNA: TGCAGTGCCGCTAGCGGGTTTGGTGCGTCGGGAGAGACCCAGTACTTC. It specifies CSAASGFGASGETQYF.